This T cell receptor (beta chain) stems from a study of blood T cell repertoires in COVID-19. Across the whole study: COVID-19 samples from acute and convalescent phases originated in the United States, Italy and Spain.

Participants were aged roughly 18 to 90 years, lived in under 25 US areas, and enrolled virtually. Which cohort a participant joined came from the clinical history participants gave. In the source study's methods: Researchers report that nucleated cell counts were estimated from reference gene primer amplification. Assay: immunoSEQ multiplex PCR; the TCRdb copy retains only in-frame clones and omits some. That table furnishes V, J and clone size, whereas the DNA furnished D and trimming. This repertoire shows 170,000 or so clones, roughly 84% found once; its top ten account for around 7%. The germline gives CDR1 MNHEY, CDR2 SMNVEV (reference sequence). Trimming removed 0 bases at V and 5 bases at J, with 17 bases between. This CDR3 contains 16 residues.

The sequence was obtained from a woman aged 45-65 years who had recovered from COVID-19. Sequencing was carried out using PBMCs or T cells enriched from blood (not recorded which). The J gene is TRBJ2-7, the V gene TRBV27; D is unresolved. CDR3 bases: TGTGCCAGCAGTTTATCCCCCTTTTCTCTCTGGCACGAGCAGTACTTC. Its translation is CASSLSPFSLWHEQYF.